The present TCR beta chain was sequenced within a study of blood T cell repertoires in COVID-19. Methods used by the authors: Estimated nucleated cell counts came from reference gene primer amplification. The data were produced by immunoSEQ multiplex PCR, yet TCRdb's version contains in-frame clones alone and is incomplete. V and J calls and clone size are as listed in that table; D and trimming were resolved from the DNA. Here the sample spans some 99,000 clones, 75% to 85% being singletons. The CDR3 has 16 residues. Germline CDR1 KGHSH, CDR2 LQKENI. Trimming shortened V by 6 bases and J by 6 bases, and 21 bases separated the two germline ends.

The sequenced sample consisted of peripheral blood. The J gene is TRBJ1-5, the V gene TRBV18, with D possibly matching TRBD1 (5 bases). The TCR was taken from an elderly woman with active or convalescent COVID-19. Here the CDR3 DNA reads TGTGCCAGCTCCGATGGACGGGCGGGGGGTGGTCAGCCCCAGCATTTT. This sequence encodes CASSDGRAGGGQPQHF.